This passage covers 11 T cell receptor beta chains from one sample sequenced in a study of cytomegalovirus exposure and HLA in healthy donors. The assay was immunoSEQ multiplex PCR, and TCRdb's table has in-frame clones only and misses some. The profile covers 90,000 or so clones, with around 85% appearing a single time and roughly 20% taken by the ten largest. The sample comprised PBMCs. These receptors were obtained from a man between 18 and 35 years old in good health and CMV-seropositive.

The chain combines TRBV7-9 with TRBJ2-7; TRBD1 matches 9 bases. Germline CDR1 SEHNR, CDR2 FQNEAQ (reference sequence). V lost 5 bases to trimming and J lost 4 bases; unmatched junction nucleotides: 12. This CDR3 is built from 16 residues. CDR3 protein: CASSRPSGTGLYEQYF. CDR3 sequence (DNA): TGTGCCAGCAGCAGACCATCCGGGACAGGGCTGTACGAGCAGTACTTC.

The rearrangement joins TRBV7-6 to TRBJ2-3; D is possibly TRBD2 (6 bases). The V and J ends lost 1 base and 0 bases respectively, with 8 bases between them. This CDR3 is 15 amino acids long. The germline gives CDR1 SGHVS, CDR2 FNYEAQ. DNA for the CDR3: TGTGCCAGCAGCTTAGTGGGGGGTAGCACAGATACGCAGTATTTT. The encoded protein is CASSLVGGSTDTQYF.

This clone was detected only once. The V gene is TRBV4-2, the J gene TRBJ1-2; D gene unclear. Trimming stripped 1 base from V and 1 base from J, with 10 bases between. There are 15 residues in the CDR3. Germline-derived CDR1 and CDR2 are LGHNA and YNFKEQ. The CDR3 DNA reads TGTGCCAGCAGCCAAGCACTTAGGAGTAACTATGGCTACACCTTC. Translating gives CASSQALRSNYGYTF.

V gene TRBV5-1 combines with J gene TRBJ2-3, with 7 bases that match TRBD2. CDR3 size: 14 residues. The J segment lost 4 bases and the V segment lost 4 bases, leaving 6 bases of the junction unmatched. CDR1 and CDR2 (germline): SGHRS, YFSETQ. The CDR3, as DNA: TGCGCCAGCAGCCATAGCGGGTCAGCAGATACGCAGTATTTT. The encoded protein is CASSHSGSADTQYF.

The CDR3, as DNA: TGTGCCAGCTCACCACTCGCTATGAACACTGAAGCTTTCTTT. It is translated as CASSPLAMNTEAFF. The V call is TRBV18, the J call TRBJ1-1; D unclear. CDR1 and CDR2 from the germline V gene are KGHSH and LQKENI. The CDR3 is 14 residues long. Between the trimmed V and J ends, which lost 1 base and 0 bases, there was a span of 6 bases.

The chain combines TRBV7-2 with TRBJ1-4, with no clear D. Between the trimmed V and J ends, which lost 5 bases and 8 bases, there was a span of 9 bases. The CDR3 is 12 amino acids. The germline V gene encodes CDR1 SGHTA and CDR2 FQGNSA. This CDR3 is CASSPLEEKLFF. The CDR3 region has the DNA TGTGCCAGCAGCCCCCTAGAGGAAAAACTGTTTTTT.

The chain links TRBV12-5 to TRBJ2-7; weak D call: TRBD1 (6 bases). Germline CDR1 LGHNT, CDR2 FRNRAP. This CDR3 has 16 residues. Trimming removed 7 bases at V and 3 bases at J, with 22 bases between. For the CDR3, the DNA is TGTGCTAGTGCCCTACGAACCGAAGACAGGAGCTACGAGCAGTACGTC. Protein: CASALRTEDRSYEQYV.

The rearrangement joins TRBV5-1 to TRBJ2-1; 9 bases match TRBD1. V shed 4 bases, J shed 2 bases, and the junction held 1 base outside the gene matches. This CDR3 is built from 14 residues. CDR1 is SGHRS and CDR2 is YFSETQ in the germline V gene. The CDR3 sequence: CASSGTGPYNEQFF. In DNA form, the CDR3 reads TGCGCCAGCAGCGGGACAGGGCCCTACAATGAGCAGTTCTTC.

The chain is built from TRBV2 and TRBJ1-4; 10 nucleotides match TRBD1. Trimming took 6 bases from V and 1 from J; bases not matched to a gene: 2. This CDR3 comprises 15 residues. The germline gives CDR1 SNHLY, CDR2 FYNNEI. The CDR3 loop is CASSGQGVTNEKLFF. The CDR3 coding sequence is TGTGCCAGCAGCGGACAGGGGGTAACTAATGAAAAACTGTTTTTT. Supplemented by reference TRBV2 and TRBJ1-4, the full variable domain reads EPEVTQTPSHQVTQMGQEVILRCVPISNHLYFYWYRQILGQKVEFLVSFYNNEISEKSEIFDDQFSVERPDGSNFTLKIRSTKLEDSAMYFCASSGQGVTNEKLFFGSGTQLSVL.

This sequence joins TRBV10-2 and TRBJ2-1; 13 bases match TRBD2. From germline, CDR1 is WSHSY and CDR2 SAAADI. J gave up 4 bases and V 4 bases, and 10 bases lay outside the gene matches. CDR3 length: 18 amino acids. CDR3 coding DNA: TGCGCCAGCAGTGTAACCTCTGGACTAGCGGGGGATTACAATGAGCAGTTCTTC. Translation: CASSVTSGLAGDYNEQFF.

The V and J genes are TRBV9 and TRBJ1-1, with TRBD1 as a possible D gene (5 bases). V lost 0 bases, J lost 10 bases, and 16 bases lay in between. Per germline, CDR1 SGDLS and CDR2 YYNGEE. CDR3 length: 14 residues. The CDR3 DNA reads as TGTGCCAGCAGCGTAGCGGAGGGGCCAGTGACAGCTTTCTTT. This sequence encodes CASSVAEGPVTAFF.